This T cell receptor beta chain was recovered during a study of CD8 T cells in ankylosing spondylitis. This clonotype occurred a few times. V was pared by 5 bases and J by 5 bases, with 19 bases between. The germline CDR1 and CDR2 sequences are SEHNR and FQNEAQ (reference sequence). CDR3 length: 15 amino acids. A single record per CDR3 protein comes from TCRdb applying MiXCR to the 5' RACE reads. The profile covers 200,000 to 300,000 distinct CDR3 sequences, with approximately 10% appearing a single time and 2.5% to 3% taken by the ten largest. The chain carries TRBV7-9 and TRBJ2-7; D perhaps matches TRBD2 (6 bases). Sequencing used blood, either unsorted or a sorted T cell fraction (not recorded which). The receptor comes from a male donor with ankylosing spondylitis or in good health (not recorded which). The CDR3: CASSALWRAGHEQYF. Written as DNA, the CDR3 is TGTGCCAGCAGCGCCCTGTGGAGGGCCGGCCACGAGCAGTACTTC.